This section outlines one TCR beta chain sequence together with its context. Amplified TCR beta CDR3 regions derived from RNA transcripts. With the HTBI primer set, the TCR CDR3 went through a first round of RT-PCR. TCRdb called the multiplex PCR reads again in MiXCR, with one record for every CDR3 protein. The data contain approximately 400,000 distinct CDR3 sequences, about 15% of them singletons. The sample is drawn from a study of T cells in Graves' hyperthyroidism and ophthalmopathy. Trimming took off 3 bases at V and 4 bases at J, with 15 bases between the two ends. The CDR3 has 15 amino acids. Germline values: CDR1 MNHEY, CDR2 SVGAGI.

This rearrangement joins TRBV6-5 to TRBJ1-2; a possible D gene is TRBD1 (5 bases). The sequence derives from a woman aged 30 to 39 with Graves' ophthalmopathy. What was sequenced was blood. In nucleotides, the CDR3 is TGTGCCAGCAGTTATATGCGAGGGGAAACCTATGGCTACACCTTC. Amino acid sequence: CASSYMRGETYGYTF.